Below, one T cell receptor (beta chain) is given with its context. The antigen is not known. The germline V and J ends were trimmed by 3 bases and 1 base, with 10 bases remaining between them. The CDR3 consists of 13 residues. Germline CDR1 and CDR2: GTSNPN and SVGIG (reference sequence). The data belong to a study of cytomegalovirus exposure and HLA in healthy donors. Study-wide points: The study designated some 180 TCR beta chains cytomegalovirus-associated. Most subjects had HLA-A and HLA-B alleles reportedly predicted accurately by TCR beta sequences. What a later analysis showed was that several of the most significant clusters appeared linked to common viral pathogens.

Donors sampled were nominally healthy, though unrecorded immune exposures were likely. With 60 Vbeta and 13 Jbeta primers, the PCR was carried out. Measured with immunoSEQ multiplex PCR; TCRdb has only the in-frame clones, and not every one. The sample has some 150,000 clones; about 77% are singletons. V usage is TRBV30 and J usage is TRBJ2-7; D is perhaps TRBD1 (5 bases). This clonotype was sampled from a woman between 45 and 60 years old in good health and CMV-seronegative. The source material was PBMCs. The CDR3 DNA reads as TGTGCCTGGAGCCAAGGGGCATCCTACGAGCAGTACTTC. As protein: CAWSQGASYEQYF.